This TCR beta chain was observed in a study of blood T cell repertoires in COVID-19 (dated by TCRdb to the early 2020s). Notes on the research overall: Samples covering the acute and convalescent phases of COVID-19 were provided by collaborators in the United States, Italy and Spain. Nearly every sample came with metadata listing a de-identified subject ID, COVID-19 status, age in years and sex. The repertoires were made available in a free public database intended to serve as a resource for research on the immune response to SARS-CoV-2. HLA class I and class II types, where available, came from metadata supplied by the sample provider rather than from assay-based typing. Deeply sampled blood TCRbeta repertoires from subjects exposed to, actively infected with, or recovered from COVID-19 were included in the dataset. The samples were drawn from two sources: the first 160 participants of the ongoing ImmuneRACE study, and 1,000 to 1,500 subjects contributed by 6 global collaborators. The material from the prospective study consisted of cDNA or gDNA derived from T cells, B-cell-depleted T cells, or PBMCs. Broad study findings and their caveats: The quantity of clinical and demographic metadata differed by source and by participant and was supplied without curation.

Trimming at the junction amounts to 0 bases on V and 4 bases on J, and the germline ends lie 12 bases apart. The CDR3 contains 15 residues, cysteine and phenylalanine counted. Only CDR3 DNA remains: 45 bases, in frame from the first base. According to the germline V gene, CDR1 reads MNHEY and CDR2 reads SVGEGT. The immunoSEQ Assay, a bias-controlled multiplex PCR, was used to amplify TCRbeta CDR3 regions from genomic DNA. Processing in the source paper ran as follows. Within the assay, amplification of reference gene primers was used to estimate how many nucleated cells each sample contained. Sequence reads were collapsed and filtered to measure the absolute abundance of every unique TCRbeta CDR3 rearrangement. For each sample, productive Simpson clonality was calculated by taking the square root of Simpson's diversity index across productive rearrangements. TCRdb re-hosts the immuneACCESS table, in-frame sequences only. Its copies lack some clones; in the studies checked, an unresolved V gene accounts for under half of them, and the cause for the rest is not known. The V and J calls and clone size come from that table; D and trimming were worked out from the DNA. The sample contains over 100,000 clones, approximately 80% of them found a single time. The top ten clonotypes cover roughly 7.7% of the sample.

As for this clone: Its antigen remains unidentified. No base quality values were provided; no much bigger clone lies one nucleotide off.

Each collaborating institution followed its own protocols to collect whole blood in K2EDTA tubes. For TCRbeta analysis, collaborators shipped samples as frozen whole blood, isolated PBMCs, or DNA extracted from either of those sample types. The receptor chain draws on TRBV6-2 or TRBV6-3 and TRBJ1-2, with the D gene too uncertain to name. The receptor was isolated from a woman of 80 years or more with active or convalescent COVID-19. The sample was peripheral blood. The DNA sequence is TGTGCCAGCAGTTACTCGAGGGCGGGGTCCTATGGCTACACCTTC. The translation is CASSYSRAGSYGYTF.